The 9 T cell receptor beta chains in this list originate from one sample, sequenced in a study of identical twins (dated by TCRdb to 2016 to 2017). Library creation used 5' RACE. Sequencing used an Illumina HiSeq 2000. In TCRdb, the public reads were trimmed at Q25 with fastp and aligned with MiXCR, with productive beta chains retained. Merged by CDR3 protein, the rows form single entries marked with the most common genes and DNA. Counted in this sample were approximately 190,000 distinct CDR3 sequences; about 16% of them appeared once. The ten largest make up 40% of the sample. These sequences were also reported in another study, on T cells expressing NK-cell markers.

What was sequenced was CD8+ T cells sorted from blood. These receptors all stem from a woman under 30 in good health.

The sample holds a few counts of this clonotype. V is TRBV4-3 and J is TRBJ2-7; 7 bases fit TRBD2. V dropped 0 bases and J dropped 4; count of bases not matched to a gene: 3. Germline loops: CDR1 LGHNA, CDR2 YSLEER. The CDR3 sequence is 14 residues long. CDR3 protein: CASSQDASGYEQYF. The CDR3 nucleotides read TGCGCCAGCAGCCAAGACGCTAGCGGATACGAGCAGTACTTC.

The table lists this clonotype with a few counts. The genes are TRBV14 and TRBJ2-3; the D call may be TRBD1 or TRBD2 (6 bases each). Looked up from germline, CDR1 is SGHDN and CDR2 is FVKESK. The V end was cut by 11 bases, the J end by 5 bases, with 11 bases between. The CDR3 consists of 11 residues. The CDR3 sequence is CASGAEDTQYF. Written as DNA, the CDR3 is TGTGCCTCGGGGGCTGAAGATACGCAGTATTTT. The full variable domain, completed using reference TRBV14 and TRBJ2-3, is EAGVTQFPSHSVIEKGQTVTLRCDPISGHDNLYWYRRVMGKEIKFLLHFVKESKQDESGMPNNRFLAERTGGTYSTLKVQPAELEDSGVYFCASGAEDTQYFGPGTRLTVL.

This clonotype has a handful of counts. The chain carries TRBV6-1 and TRBJ2-7; D may be TRBD1 or TRBD2 (5 bases each). Trimming shortened V by 6 bases and J by 1 base, and 16 bases separated the two germline ends. The CDR3 runs to 15 residues. Germline V gene lookup returns CDR1 MNHNS and CDR2 SASEGT. The CDR3 loop is CASSSSGTGSYEQYF. CDR3 bases: TGTGCCAGCAGCTCTTCCGGGACGGGATCCTACGAGCAGTACTTC.

The chain has TRBV27 and TRBJ1-2, with a tentative D call TRBD1 (6 bases). Deletions cut 6 bases from V and 7 bases from J, with 15 bases between. The length of the CDR3 is 13 residues. Looked up from germline, CDR1 is MNHEY and CDR2 is SMNVEV (reference sequence). The CDR3 DNA is TGTGCCAGCAGCAAAACAGGGTTTGGTGGCTACACCTTC. It is translated as CASSKTGFGGYTF.

The V gene is TRBV5-6, the J gene TRBJ1-5; tentatively, D is TRBD1 (5 bases). The ends were cut back, 3 bases at V and 4 bases at J, with 11 bases in the middle. Germline V gene sequence: CDR1 SGHDT, CDR2 YYEEEE. The CDR3 runs 14 residues. In DNA form, the CDR3 reads TGTGCCAGCAGCTCCGGGACGGAAAATCAGCCCCAGCATTTT. Its protein is CASSSGTENQPQHF. Filled out from reference TRBV5-6 and TRBJ1-5, the complete variable domain reads DAGVTQSPTHLIKTRGQQVTLRCSPKSGHDTVSWYQQALGQGPQFIFQYYEEEERQRGNFPDRFSGHQFPNYSSELNVNALLLGDSALYLCASSSGTENQPQHFGDGTRLSIL.

The sample holds many counts of this clonotype. This chain connects TRBV29-1 to TRBJ2-3, with D perhaps TRBD2 (5 bases). Trimming cost V 2 bases and J 3 bases, with 9 bases left between them. The CDR3 is made up of 13 amino acids. Per the germline V gene, CDR1 is SQVTM and CDR2 is ANQGSEA. CDR3 nucleotides: TGCAGCGTTGAATCTGGACTTACAGATACGCAGTATTTT. This codes for CSVESGLTDTQYF.

The chain joins TRBV4-1 to TRBJ2-1; 7 bases are a match to TRBD2. The CDR3 runs 15 residues. The germline CDR1 and CDR2 sequences are MGHRA and YSYEKL. J was trimmed by 0 bases and V by 3 bases; bases with no gene match: 2. The CDR3 region has the DNA TGCGCCAGCAGCCACGGCGGGAGCTCCTACAATGAGCAGTTCTTC. This codes for CASSHGGSSYNEQFF.

This sequence joins TRBV15 and TRBJ2-2; D gene uncertain. CDR1 LNHNV and CDR2 YYDKDF come from the germline V gene (reference sequence). V was clipped by 1 base and J by 7 bases, with 7 bases between them. This CDR3 is 13 amino acids long. CDR3 sequence reads: CATSRVRGGELFF. CDR3 DNA sequence: TGTGCCACCAGCAGAGTTCGCGGCGGGGAGCTGTTTTTT.

The V gene is TRBV13, the J gene TRBJ2-7; D may be TRBD1 or TRBD2 (5 bases each). CDR1 PRHDT and CDR2 FYEKMQ come from the germline V gene (reference sequence). V was clipped by 5 bases and J by 2 bases, with 16 bases between them. The CDR3 consists of 15 residues. The CDR3 DNA is TGTGCCAGCAGCGCAACCGGGACGGCGACCTACGAGCAGTACTTC. This translates into CASSATGTATYEQYF.